One and the same sample provided the 19 T cell receptor beta chains below, sequenced in a study of shared clonotypes between healthy human individuals. Method: immunoSEQ multiplex PCR; TCRdb's copy keeps in-frame clones and lacks some. The data show 800,000 to 1,200,000 clones, 75% to 80% seen once. What was sequenced was memory CD4+ T cells from PBMCs. Subset reported: CD45RA-negative fraction. Every receptor here comes from a man younger than 35 in good health. Some clones in this sample may be carry-over from other donors' samples.

The sample holds one count of this clone. This chain links TRBV7-9 with TRBJ1-1; no firm D call. Germline CDR1 is SEHNR and CDR2 is FQNEAQ (reference sequence). Trimming removed 3 bases at V and 1 base at J, with 15 bases between. The CDR3 consists of 16 residues. DNA for the CDR3: TGTGCCAGCAGCTTTTTCCGGGATTGGACGAACACTGAAGCTTTCTTT. Translated: CASSFFRDWTNTEAFF.

As to this clone: Distinct nucleotide sequences in the sample also encode this CDR3. The chain has TRBV9 and TRBJ2-1; D perhaps matches TRBD2 (6 bases). In germline, CDR1 is SGDLS, CDR2 YYNGEE. The CDR3 is 15 amino acids. V lost 0 bases and J 4 bases, leaving 11 bases between the germline ends. The CDR3 sequence: CASSVEGGTYNEQFF. CDR3 bases: TGTGCCAGCAGCGTAGAAGGCGGGACTTACAATGAGCAGTTCTTC.

The gene calls are TRBV19 and TRBJ2-7; D not resolved. The CDR3 runs to 14 residues. The germline gives CDR1 LNHDA, CDR2 SQIVND (reference sequence). The V gene lost 4 bases and the J gene lost 2 bases, with 12 bases spanning the gap. This CDR3 is CASSKAAVAYEQYF. CDR3 nucleotides: TGTGCCAGTAGTAAGGCTGCGGTAGCCTACGAGCAGTACTTC.

The chain combines TRBV10-2 with TRBJ1-5, with D tentatively TRBD1 (5 bases). CDR3 size: 13 residues. Trimming left V 4 bases short and J 5 bases short, with 9 bases between. The germline V gene has CDR1 WSHSY and CDR2 SAAADI. The CDR3 DNA follows: TGCGCCAGCAGTGTGATCAGGGATCAGCCCCAGCATTTT. This encodes CASSVIRDQPQHF.

In its sample, this clone was seen a few times. The chain employs TRBV5-1 and TRBJ1-1; 7 bases match TRBD1. V lost 8 bases to trimming and J lost 0 bases; unmatched junction nucleotides: 4. The germline V gene encodes CDR1 SGHRS and CDR2 YFSETQ. The CDR3 sequence is 13 residues long. Here the CDR3 DNA reads TGCGCCAGTGTCGGGACAGTGAACACTGAAGCTTTCTTT. It yields the protein CASVGTVNTEAFF.

This clone was picked up a small number of times. The chain has TRBV2 and TRBJ2-1, with TRBD2 identical over 10 bases. Germline trimming cut 6 bases from V and 5 bases from J; bases unmatched to any gene: 7. This CDR3 has 15 residues. Germline CDR1 SNHLY, CDR2 FYNNEI. The DNA of the CDR3 is TGTGCCAGCAGACGATCTAGCGGGGGCAACAATGAGCAGTTCTTC. Translated: CASRRSSGGNNEQFF.

The chain links TRBV28 to TRBJ2-7, with unresolved D. Between the trimmed V and J ends, which lost 6 bases and 7 bases, there was a span of 16 bases. Germline V CDR1 and CDR2: MDHEN, SYDVKM. The CDR3 length is 13 residues. CDR3 DNA sequence: TGTGCCAGCAGACTTCCCCAATTCTTGGAGCAGTACTTC. This sequence encodes CASRLPQFLEQYF.

The chain combines TRBV18 with TRBJ2-6, with 15 positions matching TRBD2. J lost 2 bases, V lost 4 bases, and 3 bases had no gene match. This CDR3 spans 18 amino acids. In germline, CDR1 is KGHSH, CDR2 LQKENI. The CDR3 loop reads CASSLGLAGGPGANVLTF. Written as DNA, the CDR3 is TGTGCCAGCTCACTTGGACTAGCGGGAGGGCCTGGGGCCAACGTCCTGACTTTC.

The gene calls are TRBV5-4 and TRBJ2-1; 15 nucleotides align to TRBD2. Germline V gene sequence: CDR1 SGHNT, CDR2 YYREEE (reference sequence). V shed 5 bases and J 0 bases; nucleotides not matched to a gene: 9. The CDR3 consists of 19 residues. CDR3 DNA: TGTGCCAGCAGTACCGCCGGGACTAGCGGGGGGTACTCCTACAATGAGCAGTTCTTC. This sequence encodes CASSTAGTSGGYSYNEQFF.

This rearrangement joins TRBV27 to TRBJ1-1; D uncertain. There are 13 residues in the CDR3. Germline CDR1 and CDR2: MNHEY and SMNVEV (reference sequence). Trimming removed 3 bases at V and 3 bases at J, with 8 bases between. CDR3 bases: TGTGCCAGCAGTTTTACTAGGGACACTGAAGCTTTCTTT. Amino acid sequence: CASSFTRDTEAFF.

About this clone itself: The sample contains more than one DNA sequence encoding this CDR3. The rearrangement joins TRBV7-9 to TRBJ2-7; D is uncertain. From germline, CDR1 is SEHNR and CDR2 FQNEAQ (reference sequence). The CDR3 totals 11 residues. V shed 2 bases and J shed 3 bases, with 2 bases lying between them. The CDR3, as DNA: TGTGCCAGCAGCTTACTCTACGAGCAGTACTTC. As protein: CASSLLYEQYF.

J is TRBJ2-7 and V is TRBV28; the D is unclear. Germline V gene lookup returns CDR1 MDHEN and CDR2 SYDVKM. Trimming removed 9 bases at V and 5 bases at J, with 5 bases between. The CDR3 length is 9 residues. CDR3 nucleotides: TGTGCCAGTGGACACGAGCAGTACTTC. Its protein product is CASGHEQYF.

This clone was observed a few times. Other DNA sequences in the same sample also yield this CDR3. The V call is TRBV6-5, the J call TRBJ1-5; possible D gene TRBD1, 5 bases. The V gene's germline CDR1 is MNHEY and CDR2 SVGAGI. The CDR3 length is 12 residues. V was pared by 2 bases and J by 7 bases, with 6 bases between. The CDR3 nucleotides are TGTGCCAGCAGTTACCCAGGGCAGCCCCAGCATTTT. It encodes CASSYPGQPQHF.

V usage is TRBV7-3 and J usage is TRBJ2-5; perhaps TRBD1 as D (5 bases). The CDR3 spans 17 residues. Per the germline V gene, CDR1 is SGHTA and CDR2 is FQGTGA. V was trimmed by 1 base and J by 5 bases, leaving 20 bases between them. The CDR3 here is CASSLRGGGDLGETQYF. CDR3 DNA sequence: TGTGCCAGCAGCTTAAGGGGCGGCGGTGACCTCGGGGAGACCCAGTACTTC.

The chain joins TRBV28 to TRBJ1-1; 9 positions agree with TRBD1. Germline V gene lookup returns CDR1 MDHEN and CDR2 SYDVKM. The CDR3 extends over 17 amino acids. The V and J ends lost 8 bases and 5 bases, in that order; junction bases with no gene match: 18. CDR3 loop: CASRLLPGQGSSTEAFF. The CDR3 DNA reads TGTGCCAGCCGACTCCTACCGGGACAGGGCTCGTCGACTGAAGCTTTCTTT.

The V call is TRBV7-2, the J call TRBJ2-3; TRBD1 matches 9 bases. The germline V gene encodes CDR1 SGHTA and CDR2 FQGNSA. The CDR3 spans 14 residues. V gave up 5 bases and J gave up 4 bases; unmatched junction bases: 4. The CDR3 DNA follows: TGTGCCAGCAGCCATCGGACAGGGGCAGATACGCAGTATTTT. Protein: CASSHRTGADTQYF.

The genes are TRBV7-2 and TRBJ2-3; no definite D call. CDR3 length equals 13 residues. Per the germline V gene, CDR1 is SGHTA and CDR2 is FQGNSA. V shed 5 bases and J shed 4 bases, with 10 bases lying between them. The CDR3 region has the DNA TGTGCCAGCAGCGTTAAAGTGTCAGATACGCAGTATTTT. As protein: CASSVKVSDTQYF.

The chain is built from TRBV5-1 and TRBJ1-6; 7 positions agree with TRBD1. The CDR3 loop spans 17 amino acids. Trimming took 4 bases from V and 6 from J; bases not matched to a gene: 13. Germline-derived CDR1 and CDR2 are SGHRS and YFSETQ. CDR3 coding DNA: TGCGCCAGCAGCCCGTATACCGGGGACAGAGTTAATTCACCCCTCCACTTT. This encodes CASSPYTGDRVNSPLHF.

V gene TRBV7-2 combines with J gene TRBJ1-4; a weak D match, TRBD1 (5 bases). Germline V CDR1 and CDR2: SGHTA, FQGNSA. This CDR3 spans 13 amino acids. V lost 5 bases and J lost 8, with 12 bases in between. DNA for the CDR3: TGTGCCAGCAGCCCCGGAAGGGACGAAAAACTGTTTTTT. Translating gives CASSPGRDEKLFF.